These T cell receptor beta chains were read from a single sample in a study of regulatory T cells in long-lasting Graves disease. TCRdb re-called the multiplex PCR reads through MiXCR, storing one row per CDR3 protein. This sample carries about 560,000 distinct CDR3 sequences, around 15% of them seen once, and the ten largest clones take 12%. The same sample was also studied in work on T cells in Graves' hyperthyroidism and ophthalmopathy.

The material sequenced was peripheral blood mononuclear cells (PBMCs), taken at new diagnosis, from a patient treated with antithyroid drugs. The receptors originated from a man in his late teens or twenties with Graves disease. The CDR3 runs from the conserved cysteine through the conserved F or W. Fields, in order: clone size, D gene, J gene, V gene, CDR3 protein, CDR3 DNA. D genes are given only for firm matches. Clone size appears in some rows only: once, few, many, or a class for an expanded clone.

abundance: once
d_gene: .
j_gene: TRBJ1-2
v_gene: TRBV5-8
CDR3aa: CASSLVAFQGNYGYTF
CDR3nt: TGTGCCAGCAGCTTGGTAGCTTTCCAGGGGAACTATGGCTACACCTTC

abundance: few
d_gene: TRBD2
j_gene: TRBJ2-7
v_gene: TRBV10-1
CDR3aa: CASSPGLAHEQYF
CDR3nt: TGCGCCAGTTCACCGGGACTAGCCCACGAGCAGTACTTC

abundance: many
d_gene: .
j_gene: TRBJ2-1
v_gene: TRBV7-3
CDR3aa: CASSLQASNEQFF
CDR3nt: TGTGCCAGCAGCTTACAGGCCTCCAATGAGCAGTTCTTC

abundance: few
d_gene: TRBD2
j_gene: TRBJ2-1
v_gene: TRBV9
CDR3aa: CASSVGTSGNEQFF
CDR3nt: TGTGCCAGCAGCGTAGGTACTAGCGGCAATGAGCAGTTCTTC

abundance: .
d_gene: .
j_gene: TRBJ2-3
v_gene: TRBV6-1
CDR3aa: CASRGRGSTDTQYF
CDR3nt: TGTGCCAGCAGAGGTCGGGGTAGCACAGATACGCAGTATTTT

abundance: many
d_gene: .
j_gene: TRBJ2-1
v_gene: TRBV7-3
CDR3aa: CASSPDYPYNEQFF
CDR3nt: TGTGCCAGCAGCCCGGACTATCCGTACAATGAGCAGTTCTTC

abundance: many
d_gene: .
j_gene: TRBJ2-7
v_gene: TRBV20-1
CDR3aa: CSKSPAAFYEQYF
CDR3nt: TGCAGTAAATCCCCGGCGGCCTTTTACGAGCAGTACTTC

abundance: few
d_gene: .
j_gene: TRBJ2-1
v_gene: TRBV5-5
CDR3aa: CASSLDWLDNEQFF
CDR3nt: TGTGCCAGCAGCTTGGATTGGCTAGACAATGAGCAGTTCTTC

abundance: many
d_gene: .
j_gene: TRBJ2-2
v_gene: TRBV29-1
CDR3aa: CSAAAGSDTGELFF
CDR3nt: TGCAGCGCGGCGGCCGGGTCGGACACCGGGGAGCTGTTTTTT

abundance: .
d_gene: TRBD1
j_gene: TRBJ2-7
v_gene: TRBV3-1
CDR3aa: CASSLRDRGFDEQYF
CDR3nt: TGTGCCAGCAGCCTCCGGGACAGGGGTTTCGACGAGCAGTACTTC

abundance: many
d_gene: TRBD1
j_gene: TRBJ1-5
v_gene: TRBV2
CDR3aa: CASSEVTGYQPQHF
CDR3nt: TGTGCCAGCAGTGAAGTGACAGGGTATCAGCCCCAGCATTTT

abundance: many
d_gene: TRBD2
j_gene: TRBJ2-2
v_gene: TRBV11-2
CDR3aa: CASSLSAGGPHTGELFF
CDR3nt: TGTGCCAGCAGCTTATCGGCGGGAGGACCCCACACCGGGGAGCTGTTTTTT

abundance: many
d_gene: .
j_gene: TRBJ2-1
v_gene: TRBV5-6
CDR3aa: CASSLDRDEQFF
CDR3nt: TGTGCCAGCAGCTTAGATCGCGATGAGCAGTTCTTC

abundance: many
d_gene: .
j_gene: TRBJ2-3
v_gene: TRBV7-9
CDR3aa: CASSLYTSTDTQYF
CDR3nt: TGTGCCAGCAGCCTATACACTAGCACAGATACGCAGTATTTT

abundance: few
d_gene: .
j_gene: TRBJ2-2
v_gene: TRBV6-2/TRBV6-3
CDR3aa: CASSYSGVDTGELFF
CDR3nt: TGTGCCAGCAGTTACTCAGGGGTTGACACCGGGGAGCTGTTTTTT

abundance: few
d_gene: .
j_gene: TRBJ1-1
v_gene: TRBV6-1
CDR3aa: CASRQANRGEAFF
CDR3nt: TGTGCCAGCAGACAGGCTAATCGGGGGGAAGCTTTCTTT

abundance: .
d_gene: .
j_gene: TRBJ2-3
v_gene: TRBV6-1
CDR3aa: CASSQDWGTDTQYF
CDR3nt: TGTGCCAGCAGTCAGGACTGGGGCACAGATACGCAGTATTTT

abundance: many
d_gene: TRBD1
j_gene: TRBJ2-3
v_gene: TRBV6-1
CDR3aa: CASSLGTGGAADTQYF
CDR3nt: TGTGCCAGCAGCTTAGGGACAGGGGGCGCCGCGGATACGCAGTATTTT

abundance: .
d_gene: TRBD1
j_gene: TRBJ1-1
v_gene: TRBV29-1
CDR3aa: CSVGGQTNTEAFF
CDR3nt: TGCAGCGTGGGGGGACAGACGAACACTGAAGCTTTCTTT

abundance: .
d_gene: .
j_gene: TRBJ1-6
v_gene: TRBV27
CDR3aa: CASSLAPGTGSPLHF
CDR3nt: TGTGCCAGCAGTTTAGCCCCAGGGACGGGGTCACCCCTCCACTTT

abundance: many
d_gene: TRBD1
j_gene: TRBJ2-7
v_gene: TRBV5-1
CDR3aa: CASSRGQGPSGEQYF
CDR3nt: TGCGCCAGCAGCCGTGGACAGGGCCCCTCGGGGGAGCAGTACTTC

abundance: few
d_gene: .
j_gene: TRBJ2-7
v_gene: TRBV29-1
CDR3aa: CSVDLGYEQYF
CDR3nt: TGCAGCGTTGACTTGGGCTACGAGCAGTACTTC

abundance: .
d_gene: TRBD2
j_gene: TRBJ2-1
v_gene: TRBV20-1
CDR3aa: CSASHLPGLAGVSYNEQFF
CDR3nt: TGCAGTGCTTCCCACCTACCGGGACTAGCGGGGGTCTCCTACAATGAGCAGTTCTTC

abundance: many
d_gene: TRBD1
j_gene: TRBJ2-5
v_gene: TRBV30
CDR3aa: CAWRNRGLETQYF
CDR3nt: TGTGCCTGGAGGAACAGGGGGCTTGAGACCCAGTACTTC

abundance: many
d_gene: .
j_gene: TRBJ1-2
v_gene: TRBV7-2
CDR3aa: CASSLVRSYGYTF
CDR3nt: TGTGCCAGCAGCTTAGTCAGGAGCTATGGCTACACCTTC

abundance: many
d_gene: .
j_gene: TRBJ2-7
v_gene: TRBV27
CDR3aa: CASSPAGARYEQYF
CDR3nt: TGTGCCAGCAGCCCCGCGGGGGCAAGGTACGAGCAGTACTTC

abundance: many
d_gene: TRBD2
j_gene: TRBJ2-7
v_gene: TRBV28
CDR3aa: CASSGGALGAYEQYF
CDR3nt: TGTGCCAGCAGCGGGGGGGCCCTCGGGGCCTACGAGCAGTACTTC

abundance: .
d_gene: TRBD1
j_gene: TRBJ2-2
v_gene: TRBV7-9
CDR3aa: CASSLGQVNTGELFF
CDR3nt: TGTGCCAGCAGCTTGGGACAGGTGAACACCGGGGAGCTGTTTTTT

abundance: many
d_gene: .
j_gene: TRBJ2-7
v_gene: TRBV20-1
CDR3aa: CSARGNLQEQYF
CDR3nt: TGCAGTGCTCGGGGCAACCTCCAGGAGCAGTACTTC

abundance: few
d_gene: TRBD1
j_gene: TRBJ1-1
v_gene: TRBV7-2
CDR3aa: CASSPPWVDRGNTEAFF
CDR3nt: TGTGCCAGCAGCCCACCCTGGGTAGACAGGGGTAACACTGAAGCTTTCTTT

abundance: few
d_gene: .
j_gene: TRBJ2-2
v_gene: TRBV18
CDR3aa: CASSPQVDGELFF
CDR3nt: TGTGCCAGCTCACCGCAGGTCGACGGGGAGCTGTTTTTT

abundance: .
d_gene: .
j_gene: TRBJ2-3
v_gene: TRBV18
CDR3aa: CASSPVRIDSSTDTQYF
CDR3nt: TGTGCCAGCTCACCGGTAAGGATCGACTCTAGCACAGATACGCAGTATTTT

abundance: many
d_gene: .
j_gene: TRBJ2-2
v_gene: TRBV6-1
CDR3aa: CASKLTGELFF
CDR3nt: TGTGCCAGCAAGTTGACCGGGGAGCTGTTTTTT

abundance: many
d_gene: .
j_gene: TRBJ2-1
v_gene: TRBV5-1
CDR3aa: CASSLISSYNEQFF
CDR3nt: TGCGCCAGCAGCTTGATCAGTTCGTACAATGAGCAGTTCTTC

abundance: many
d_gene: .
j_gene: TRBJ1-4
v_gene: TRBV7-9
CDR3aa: CASSLEGLGNEKLFF
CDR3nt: TGTGCCAGCAGCTTAGAAGGACTGGGGAATGAAAAACTGTTTTTT

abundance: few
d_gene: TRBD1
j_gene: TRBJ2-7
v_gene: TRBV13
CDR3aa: CASSPGQGGNYEQYF
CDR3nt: TGTGCCAGCAGCCCCGGACAGGGGGGCAACTACGAGCAGTACTTC

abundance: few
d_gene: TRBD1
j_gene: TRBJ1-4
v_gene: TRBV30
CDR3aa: CAWGRGEEKLFF
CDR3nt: TGTGCCTGGGGCAGGGGGGAAGAAAAACTGTTTTTT

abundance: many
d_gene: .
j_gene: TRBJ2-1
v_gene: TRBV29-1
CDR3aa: CSVEVGQSGQFF
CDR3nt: TGCAGCGTTGAAGTGGGCCAGTCCGGGCAGTTCTTC

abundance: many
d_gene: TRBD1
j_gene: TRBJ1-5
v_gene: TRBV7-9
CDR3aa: CASSPGTGVQPQHF
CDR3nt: TGTGCCAGCAGCCCCGGGACAGGGGTCCAGCCCCAGCATTTT

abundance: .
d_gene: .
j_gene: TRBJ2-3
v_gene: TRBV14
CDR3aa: CASSQGGAPREDTQYF
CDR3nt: TGTGCCAGCAGCCAAGGCGGGGCGCCGAGGGAAGATACGCAGTATTTT

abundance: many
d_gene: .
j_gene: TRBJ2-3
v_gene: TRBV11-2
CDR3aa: CASSLAGGSTDTQYF
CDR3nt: TGTGCCAGCAGCTTAGCTGGAGGGAGCACAGATACGCAGTATTTT

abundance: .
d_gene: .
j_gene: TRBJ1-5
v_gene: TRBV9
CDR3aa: CASSSGLANQPQHF
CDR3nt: TGTGCCAGCAGCTCCGGGCTAGCTAATCAGCCCCAGCATTTT

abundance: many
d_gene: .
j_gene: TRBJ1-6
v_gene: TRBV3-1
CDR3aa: CASSQGLDSPLHF
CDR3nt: TGTGCCAGCAGCCAAGGACTGGATTCACCCCTCCACTTT

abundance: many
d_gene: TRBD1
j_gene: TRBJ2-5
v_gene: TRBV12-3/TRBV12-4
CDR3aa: CASSPNSRTGGKTQYF
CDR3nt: TGTGCCAGCAGTCCTAATTCCCGGACAGGGGGCAAGACCCAGTACTTC

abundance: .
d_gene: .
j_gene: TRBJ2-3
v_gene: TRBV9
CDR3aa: CASSVQSLGTQYF
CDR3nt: TGTGCCAGCAGCGTACAAAGCTTGGGTACGCAGTATTTT

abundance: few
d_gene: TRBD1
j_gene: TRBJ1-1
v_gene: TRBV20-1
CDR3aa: CSARVTGGNTEAFF
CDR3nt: TGCAGTGCTAGAGTAACAGGGGGCAACACTGAAGCTTTCTTT

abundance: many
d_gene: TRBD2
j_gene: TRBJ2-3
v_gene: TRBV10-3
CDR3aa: CAISAGTRSTDTQYF
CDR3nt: TGTGCCATCAGTGCCGGGACTAGAAGTACAGATACGCAGTATTTT